This T cell receptor beta chain comes out of a study of identical twins. Regarding the study as a whole: Sequences that were beta out-of-frame showed weaker excess twin sharing.

TCRdb reanalysed the 5' RACE reads using MiXCR and keeps one entry per CDR3 protein. The sample shows roughly 690,000 distinct CDR3 sequences, approximately 22% of them seen only once. Only a few counts were recorded for this clonotype. Its antigen remains unknown. Germline CDR1 and CDR2: SGHTA and FQGNSA. Trimming cost V 2 bases and J 3 bases, with 11 bases left between them. The CDR3 loop spans 15 amino acids. These same records also appear under a second study, on T cells expressing NK-cell markers. That publication notes: Leadership of the CD3+CD56-NKG2C+ fraction also belonged to these clonotypes in several donors.

The sequence came from a woman aged 18-35 years in good health. This rearrangement joins TRBV7-2 to TRBJ1-5; unclear D gene. The sample consisted of PBMCs. CDR3: CASSLSAGTNQPQHF. Written as DNA, the CDR3 is TGTGCCAGCAGCTTATCGGCGGGTACCAATCAGCCCCAGCATTTT.